One sample yielded the 18 T cell receptor beta chains listed below, sequenced in a study of blood T cell repertoires in COVID-19 (dated by TCRdb to the early 2020s). Preparation of the library involved the immunoSEQ multiplex PCR assay. In TCRdb, the immuneACCESS table is reduced to in-frame sequences with V and J assigned. These tables do not hold every clone; where another copy was compared, an unresolved V gene accounts for under half, and the others remain unexplained. A total of roughly 260,000 clones appear in this sample, roughly nine tenths of them only once. The ten biggest clones cover roughly 3.9% of the sample. The sequenced sample consisted of peripheral blood. Receptors originate from a man aged 60 to 69 who had recovered from COVID-19.

This chain joins TRBV6-5 and TRBJ2-1; 7 bases are shared with TRBD1. The germline V gene encodes CDR1 MNHEY and CDR2 SVGAGI. The CDR3 contains 13 residues. Germline trimming cut 6 bases from V and 9 bases from J; bases unmatched to any gene: 8. CDR3 DNA: TGTGCCAGCAGGCTTACAGGGGTTGGTGAGCAGTTCTTC. It yields the protein CASRLTGVGEQFF.

The CDR3 nucleotides are TGTGCCAGCAGCCTAGCGGGGGGGCTTGAGACCCAGTACTTC. The encoded protein is CASSLAGGLETQYF. This chain connects TRBV11-2 to TRBJ2-5, with 12 bases matching TRBD2. CDR1 and CDR2 (germline): SGHAT, FQNNGV. V gave up 5 bases and J gave up 5 bases; unmatched junction bases: 3. CDR3 length equals 14 residues.

The rearrangement uses TRBV7-9 and TRBJ2-7; 11 bases align to TRBD2. This CDR3 contains 14 residues. Germline V gene sequence: CDR1 SEHNR, CDR2 FQNEAQ (reference sequence). The V and J ends lost 5 bases and 4 bases, in that order; junction bases with no gene match: 4. This chain's CDR3 is CASSDSGGAYEQYF. The CDR3 DNA follows: TGTGCCAGCAGCGATAGCGGGGGGGCTTACGAGCAGTACTTC.

The rearrangement links TRBV25-1 to TRBJ2-7; 11 bases match TRBD1. CDR1 is MGHDK, CDR2 SYGVNS, per germline. The J segment lost 5 bases and the V segment lost 6 bases, leaving 9 bases of the junction unmatched. The CDR3 sequence is 15 residues long. This CDR3 reads CASSLGTGGKHEQYF. Written as DNA, the CDR3 is TGTGCCAGCAGCCTCGGGACAGGGGGTAAGCACGAGCAGTACTTC.

This chain uses TRBV5-1 with TRBJ2-7, with TRBD1 identical over 8 bases. Trimming took 2 bases from V and 5 from J; bases not matched to a gene: 6. Germline V lookup: CDR1 SGHRS, CDR2 YFSETQ. The CDR3 runs to 14 residues. Here the CDR3 reads CASSFAGGGNEQYF. CDR3 nucleotide sequence: TGCGCCAGCAGCTTTGCAGGGGGCGGGAACGAGCAGTACTTC.

The rearrangement links TRBV19 to TRBJ1-4, with 10 bases aligning to TRBD1. The CDR3 has 13 residues. Germline-derived CDR1 and CDR2 are LNHDA and SQIVND (reference sequence). V lost 5 bases to trimming and J lost 7 bases; unmatched junction nucleotides: 1. The CDR3: CASSRDRGEKLFF. The DNA of the CDR3 is TGTGCCAGTAGTCGGGACAGGGGTGAAAAACTGTTTTTT.

The gene calls are TRBV5-1 and TRBJ2-7, with TRBD2 as a possible D gene (5 bases). V lost 0 bases and J lost 2, with 18 bases in between. The V gene's germline CDR1 is SGHRS and CDR2 YFSETQ. This CDR3 has 17 amino acids. The CDR3: CASSLDGPHGITYEQYF. The CDR3 bases are TGCGCCAGCAGCTTGGACGGGCCCCACGGGATTACCTACGAGCAGTACTTC.

This chain connects TRBV12-1 to TRBJ2-2; TRBD2, the D gene given by the table, was not confirmed from the DNA. TRBV12-1 constitutes a pseudogene. The CDR3 has 20 amino acids. This CDR3 is CAKQSSFSIPAGVYTGELFF. In DNA form, the CDR3 reads TGTGCCAAACAAAGCAGCTTTAGTATCCCAGCGGGGGTATACACCGGGGAGCTGTTTTTT.

The chain is built from TRBV2 and TRBJ1-2; 8 positions agree with TRBD1. The CDR3 has 14 amino acids. V shed 6 bases and J 8 bases; nucleotides not matched to a gene: 11. The germline CDR1 and CDR2 sequences are SNHLY and FYNNEI. This CDR3 is CASSDLGTGRGYTF. In DNA, the CDR3 is TGTGCCAGCAGCGACCTCGGGACAGGAAGGGGCTACACCTTC.

The chain employs TRBV18 and TRBJ2-3; TRBD2 matches 9 bases. V was clipped by 0 bases and J by 0 bases; unmatched bases: 4. CDR3 size: 17 residues. Germline-derived CDR1 and CDR2 are KGHSH and LQKENI. Written as DNA, the CDR3 is TGTGCCAGCTCACCACCGACGGCGGGGGGGAGCACAGATACGCAGTATTTT. It yields the protein CASSPPTAGGSTDTQYF.

The chain carries TRBV21-1 and TRBJ2-2; TRBD2, the table's D call, lacks a check against the DNA. TRBV21-1 is a listed pseudogene. CDR3 length equals 19 residues. The CDR3 region is CASSKRRPGLAGNSGELFF. DNA for the CDR3: TGTGCCAGCAGCAAAAGGCGCCCGGGACTAGCGGGGAATTCCGGGGAGCTGTTTTTT.

J is TRBJ2-2 and V is TRBV5-1; 12 bases line up with TRBD1. Per germline, CDR1 SGHRS and CDR2 YFSETQ. V shed 0 bases, J shed 1 base, and the junction held 13 bases outside the gene matches. CDR3 length: 21 residues. DNA for the CDR3: TGCGCCAGCAGCTTGGCCGGGACAGGGGGCGCTTGGGGACAGAACACCGGGGAGCTGTTTTTT. Protein: CASSLAGTGGAWGQNTGELFF.

The rearrangement links TRBV9 to TRBJ2-1; 10 positions match TRBD2. Losses at the gene ends were 4 bases for V and 1 base for J; bases not matched to a gene: 14. Per germline, CDR1 SGDLS and CDR2 YYNGEE. The CDR3 consists of 19 residues. CDR3 coding DNA: TGTGCCAGCAGCAGAACTAGCGGGGCGCGCCTTGGGTCCTACAATGAGCAGTTCTTC. Amino acids: CASSRTSGARLGSYNEQFF.

V and J are TRBV4-1 and TRBJ1-1, with 8 positions matching TRBD1. V trimming: 3 bases; J trimming: 6 bases; junction bases outside the gene matches: 9. This CDR3 has 15 residues. Looked up from germline, CDR1 is MGHRA and CDR2 is YSYEKL. CDR3 loop: CASSQADRGIAEAFF. The CDR3 bases are TGCGCCAGCAGCCAGGCCGACAGGGGAATAGCTGAAGCTTTCTTT.

The chain has TRBV6-5 and TRBJ2-3; tentative D call: TRBD1 (5 bases). CDR1 and CDR2 (germline): MNHEY, SVGAGI. The CDR3 extends over 14 amino acids. Trimming removed 10 bases from V and 4 bases from J, with 18 bases in between. CDR3 nucleotide sequence: TGTGCCAACAGCAGGGATTTCGGCCCAGATACGCAGTATTTT. As protein: CANSRDFGPDTQYF.

The chain uses TRBV7-2 and TRBJ1-2; 7 bases are shared with TRBD1. In germline, CDR1 is SGHTA, CDR2 FQGNSA. The CDR3 length is 13 residues. The V segment lost 4 bases and the J segment 7 bases; nucleotides outside the gene matches: 6. The CDR3 region is CASSSRTGVGYTF. The DNA for the CDR3 is TGTGCCAGCAGCTCCCGGACAGGAGTTGGCTACACCTTC.

With regard to this clone: The junction shows a germline mismatch at one end, possibly a read error. The rearrangement uses TRBV4-1 and TRBJ2-7; weak D call: TRBD2 (7 bases). This CDR3 is 15 amino acids long. The germline gives CDR1 MGHRA, CDR2 YSYEKL. CDR3 amino acids: CASTQSGGHAYEQYF. DNA for the CDR3: TGCGCCAGCACCCAATCGGGGGGACACGCCTACGAGCAGTACTTC.

The rearrangement uses TRBV6-2 or TRBV6-3 and TRBJ1-1; D gene uncertain. The CDR3 is 15 amino acids. V lost 2 bases and J lost 1, with 11 bases in between. The V gene's germline CDR1 is MNHEY and CDR2 SVGEGT. CDR3: CASSYPLRGNTEAFF. The CDR3 DNA sequence: TGTGCCAGCAGTTACCCCCTCCGGGGGAACACTGAAGCTTTCTTT.